Following are 4 T cell receptor beta chains from one sample sequenced in a study of T cell responses to AZD1222 COVID-19 vaccine. Here immunoSEQ multiplex PCR was the method, and the copy in TCRdb shows in-frame clones only, minus some. The data contain 150,000 or so clones, around 92% of them singletons. The sample was peripheral blood, taken 28 days after the second AZD1222 dose. The source is an adult who received the AZD1222 COVID-19 vaccine.

This CDR3 is CASSLGLAFYNEQFF. In nucleotides, the CDR3 is TGTGCCAGCAGCTTAGGGCTAGCCTTCTACAATGAGCAGTTCTTC. This chain links TRBV11-2 with TRBJ2-1; tentatively, D is TRBD2 (5 bases). The length of the CDR3 is 15 residues. Trimming pared 1 base from V and 3 bases from J, leaving 10 bases between. CDR1 and CDR2 (germline): SGHAT, FQNNGV.

V gene TRBV19 combines with J gene TRBJ1-3; D is unclear. This CDR3 has 12 amino acids. The V end was cut by 3 bases, the J end by 3 bases, with 3 bases between. Germline assignment: CDR1 LNHDA and CDR2 SQIVND (reference sequence). The CDR3 reads CASSIGGNTIYF. Here the CDR3 DNA reads TGTGCCAGTAGTATCGGTGGAAACACCATATATTTT.

This sequence joins TRBV2 and TRBJ1-1; D may be TRBD1 (6 bases). The length of the CDR3 is 13 residues. Trimming removed 5 bases at V and 5 bases at J, with 12 bases between. Germline lookup yields CDR1 SNHLY and CDR2 FYNNEI. In DNA form, the CDR3 reads TGTGCCAGCAGTCCCACAGGGAAGACTGAAGCTTTCTTT. It translates to CASSPTGKTEAFF.

The chain combines TRBV7-9 with TRBJ1-5; 7 bases match TRBD1. This CDR3 contains 15 residues. The trim removed 1 base at V and 5 bases at J, leaving 5 bases unmatched. Germline V gives CDR1 SEHNR, CDR2 FQNEAQ (reference sequence). The CDR3, as DNA: TGTGCCAGCAGCTTAGGACAGGGAGGGCATCAGCCCCAGCATTTT. Protein sequence: CASSLGQGGHQPQHF.